The 12 T cell receptor beta chains in this list originate from one sample, sequenced in a study of vaccination effects on CD4 cells after COVID-19. These receptors have no identified antigens. Profiling relied on immunoSEQ multiplex PCR, and the TCRdb table lists in-frame clones only, not all of them. Of roughly 24,000 clones listed, around 81% are singletons. Viral peptide pools were used in the ViraFEST assay to expand antigen-specific CD4+ T cells, and sequencing came afterward. Between days 9 and 11 of culture, CD4+ T cells were separated out. Participants got two doses of BNT162b2 or mRNA-1273 vaccine. The specimen comprised CD4+ T cells from PBMCs cultured with SARS-CoV-2 spike peptides, sampled after COVID-19 vaccination. These receptors originate from a human donor who received a COVID-19 vaccine. Some clones in this sample may be carry-over from other donors' samples.

This chain joins TRBV7-9 and TRBJ1-1; D is possibly TRBD1 (6 bases). The CDR3 runs to 14 residues. The V end was cut by 5 bases, the J end by 0 bases, with 10 bases between. The germline V gene encodes CDR1 SEHNR and CDR2 FQNEAQ (reference sequence). The CDR3 spells CASSPYRVNTEAFF. The DNA for the CDR3 is TGTGCCAGCAGCCCATACAGGGTGAACACTGAAGCTTTCTTT.

The CDR3: CASSLGQAYYTF. The CDR3, as DNA: TGTGCCAGCAGCCTCGGACAAGCCTACTACACCTTC. The V call is TRBV3-1 (or the pseudogene TRBV3-2), the J call TRBJ1-2; D perhaps matches TRBD1 (5 bases). V was cut by 4 bases and J by 10 bases, with 13 bases left in between. The germline V gene encodes CDR1 LGHDT and CDR2 YNNKEL (reference sequence). The CDR3 is 12 amino acids.

This clone was seen a single time. V is TRBV18 and J is TRBJ2-5; no clear D gene. Germline V gene data show CDR1 as KGHSH and CDR2 as LQKENI. This CDR3 comprises 16 residues. Trimming shortened V by 0 bases and J by 2 bases, and 13 bases separated the two germline ends. CDR3 DNA sequence: TGTGCCAGCTCACCACCCAACGGGCATCCGCAAGAGACCCAGTACTTC. Protein product: CASSPPNGHPQETQYF.

This chain uses TRBV5-5 with TRBJ1-2; 9 nucleotides match TRBD1. The length of the CDR3 is 15 residues. CDR1 and CDR2 from the germline V gene are SGHKS and YYEKEE (reference sequence). After removal of 3 bases from V and 2 bases from J, the junction contained 5 bases not matched to a gene. CDR3 protein: CASSSGTGTNYGYTF. In DNA, the CDR3 is TGTGCCAGCAGCTCTGGGACAGGGACCAACTATGGCTACACCTTC.

The chain uses TRBV30 and TRBJ2-1; possibly TRBD2 for D (5 bases). V was clipped by 2 bases and J by 7 bases, with 15 bases between them. There are 14 residues in the CDR3. CDR1 is GTSNPN, CDR2 SVGIG, per germline (reference sequence). The CDR3 sequence: CAWSPGSDLNEQFF. CDR3 coding DNA: TGTGCCTGGAGTCCGGGATCAGACCTAAATGAGCAGTTCTTC.

The rearrangement uses TRBV5-1 and TRBJ2-2, with D unresolved. Germline V gene data show CDR1 as SGHRS and CDR2 as YFSETQ. This CDR3 is 16 amino acids long. Trimming took 1 base from V and 4 from J, leaving 14 bases between them. The CDR3 nucleotides are TGCGCCAGCAGCTTGTCTCTGGGTCTCATCACCGGGGAGCTGTTTTTT. This encodes CASSLSLGLITGELFF.

CDR3: CASSHPGQVYEQYV. Here the CDR3 DNA reads TGCGCCAGCAGCCACCCGGGGCAGGTCTACGAGCAGTACGTC. This sequence joins TRBV4-1 and TRBJ2-7, with D perhaps TRBD1 or TRBD2 (5 bases each). Trimming shortened V by 3 bases and J by 3 bases, and 12 bases separated the two germline ends. This CDR3 has 14 amino acids. Per the germline V gene, CDR1 is MGHRA and CDR2 is YSYEKL.

This chain connects TRBV7-3 to TRBJ2-1; D gene unclear. V lost 3 bases and J lost 10, with 16 bases in between. This CDR3 is built from 14 residues. CDR1 is SGHTA, CDR2 FQGTGA, per germline. CDR3 loop: CASSLGPSGEEQFF. Written as DNA, the CDR3 is TGTGCCAGCAGCTTGGGCCCTTCTGGAGAAGAGCAGTTCTTC.

V gene TRBV30 combines with J gene TRBJ1-6; D gene ambiguous. With 7 bases removed from V and 2 bases from J, the gap between germline ends came to 9 bases. The CDR3 totals 13 residues. CDR1 is GTSNPN, CDR2 SVGIG, per germline (reference sequence). The CDR3 DNA sequence: TGTGCCTCTCAAGTCACCTATAATTCACCCCTCCACTTT. It codes for CASQVTYNSPLHF.

The chain is built from TRBV7-9 and TRBJ1-4, with a possible D match to TRBD1 (6 bases). This CDR3 contains 16 residues. Germline-derived CDR1 and CDR2 are SEHNR and FQNEAQ (reference sequence). Between the trimmed V and J ends, which lost 6 bases and 3 bases, there was a span of 17 bases. The chain's CDR3 is CASSRGGQAPNEKLFF. The CDR3 bases are TGTGCCAGCAGTCGGGGGGGGCAGGCGCCTAATGAAAAACTGTTTTTT.

The chain uses TRBV6-5 and TRBJ1-6; D ambiguous. The CDR3 totals 13 residues. CDR1 is MNHEY and CDR2 is SVGAGI in the germline V gene. The V gene lost 6 bases and the J gene lost 8 bases, with 11 bases spanning the gap. The CDR3: CASSPLAHSPLHF. CDR3 bases: TGTGCCAGCAGCCCCCTCGCCCATTCACCCCTCCACTTT.

This clone was observed a single time. The chain recombines TRBV7-2 with TRBJ1-4; no definite D call. CDR3 length: 12 residues. The germline V gene has CDR1 SGHTA and CDR2 FQGNSA. With 5 bases removed from V and 7 bases from J, the gap between germline ends came to 8 bases. CDR3 protein: CASSTRTEKLFF. CDR3 DNA: TGTGCCAGCAGCACGCGAACTGAAAAACTGTTTTTT.